The source of this TCR beta chain is a study of blood T cell repertoires in COVID-19. V was trimmed by 2 bases and J by 0 bases, leaving 18 bases between them. The germline V gene encodes CDR1 KGHSH and CDR2 LQKENI. CDR3 length: 18 amino acids. In the original analysis: By means of reference gene primer amplification, nucleated cell counts were estimated. The repertoire was sequenced with immunoSEQ multiplex PCR; TCRdb's copy has only in-frame clones and lacks some. D and trimming were read from the DNA, whereas the V and J calls and clone size are those reported in that table. The data contain over 150,000 clones, about 87% of them singletons.

The clonotype originates from a man aged 40-55 years with active or convalescent COVID-19. The specimen was peripheral blood. The V call is TRBV18, the J call TRBJ2-3; perhaps TRBD1 as D (5 bases). As DNA, the CDR3 is TGTGCCAGCTCACCAAGGAAAGATGGGGCCGCAAGCACAGATACGCAGTATTTT. Translating it yields CASSPRKDGAASTDTQYF. Combining the CDR3 with reference TRBV18 and TRBJ2-3 gives the whole variable domain NAGVMQNPRHLVRRRGQEARLRCSPMKGHSHVYWYRQLPEEGLKFMVYLQKENIIDESGMPKERFSAEFPKEGPSILRIQQVVRGDSAAYFCASSPRKDGAASTDTQYFGPGTRLTVL.